The 21 T cell receptor beta chains given below trace back to one sample, sequenced in a study of response to subunit inactivated influenza vaccine. TCRdb called the RT-PCR reads again in MiXCR, with one record for every CDR3 protein. Of 650,000 to 850,000 distinct CDR3 sequences detected, roughly 13% appear once; the ten largest clones hold around 7.3%. The source material was PBMCs from blood, sampled around 15 days before vaccination. Receptors were obtained from a man aged 50-60 years who received an inactivated influenza vaccine.

This rearrangement joins TRBV11-2 to TRBJ2-1; D not certain. The CDR3 is 13 residues long. The germline gives CDR1 SGHAT, CDR2 FQNNGV. Trimming pared 0 bases from V and 6 bases from J, leaving 6 bases between. CDR3 region: CASSLDTFNEQFF. CDR3 bases: TGTGCCAGCAGCTTAGACACCTTCAATGAGCAGTTCTTC.

This clonotype was observed a handful of times. The V call is TRBV7-2, the J call TRBJ2-2; TRBD1 might be the D (5 bases). The CDR3 totals 15 residues. Germline V lookup: CDR1 SGHTA, CDR2 FQGNSA. V shed 5 bases and J shed 6 bases, with 16 bases lying between them. Written as DNA, the CDR3 is TGTGCCAGCAGCCCCAGACAGTTATCACCCGGGGAGCTGTTTTTT. This encodes CASSPRQLSPGELFF.

The rearrangement links TRBV4-2 to TRBJ2-7; D possibly uses TRBD1 or TRBD2 (5 bases each). The CDR3 loop spans 14 amino acids. The V gene's germline CDR1 is LGHNA and CDR2 YNFKEQ. Trimming removed 0 bases at V and 9 bases at J, with 15 bases between. The CDR3 bases are TGTGCCAGCAGCCAAGAGGGGCAGGGCCTAGCGCAGTACTTC. It yields the protein CASSQEGQGLAQYF.

This chain joins TRBV20-1 and TRBJ2-7; 8 bases align to TRBD2. V shed 6 bases and J 6 bases; nucleotides not matched to a gene: 10. There are 13 residues in the CDR3. Germline lookup yields CDR1 DFQATT and CDR2 SNEGSKA (reference sequence). The CDR3 sequence: CSASPGGGSEQYF. The CDR3 bases are TGCAGTGCCTCGCCGGGGGGGGGGAGCGAGCAGTACTTC.

In this sample, this clonotype turned up a few times. The CDR3 region has the DNA TGTGCCGTCGGGACAGGAGGCAATCAGCCCCAGCATTTT. Residues: CAVGTGGNQPQHF. The chain couples TRBV7-9 to TRBJ1-5, with TRBD1 matching over 8 bases. Per the germline V gene, CDR1 is SEHNR and CDR2 is FQNEAQ (reference sequence). With V trimmed by 11 bases and J by 2 bases, 5 bases remained unmatched. The CDR3 extends over 13 amino acids.

This clonotype was counted a few times. The rearrangement links TRBV29-1 to TRBJ2-6, with TRBD2 as a possible D gene (5 bases). Germline V gives CDR1 SQVTM, CDR2 ANQGSEA. V lost 3 bases and J 3 bases, leaving 9 bases between the germline ends. The CDR3 spans 14 residues. DNA of the CDR3: TGCAGCGTTGACGGGATAGGTGGGGCCAACGTCCTGACTTTC. Translating gives CSVDGIGGANVLTF.

This clonotype has only a few counts. The chain couples TRBV20-1 to TRBJ1-5, with D possibly being TRBD1 (5 bases). This CDR3 spans 13 amino acids. The V and J ends lost 5 bases and 5 bases respectively, with 13 bases between them. Germline values: CDR1 DFQATT, CDR2 SNEGSKA (reference sequence). The CDR3 loop reads CSAAGVFDQPQHF. CDR3 DNA: TGCAGTGCTGCGGGGGTATTCGATCAGCCCCAGCATTTT.

This clonotype was seen ten or more times. The V call is TRBV5-1, the J call TRBJ2-7; 12 bases are shared with TRBD2. CDR1 and CDR2 (germline): SGHRS, YFSETQ. The CDR3 runs 18 residues. V shed 0 bases and J 4 bases; nucleotides not matched to a gene: 11. The CDR3, as DNA: TGCGCCAGCAGCTTGGGACTAGCGGGGGCCATATTCATTTACGAGCAGTACTTC. This gives the protein CASSLGLAGAIFIYEQYF.

The chain uses TRBV2 and TRBJ2-7, with 7 bases lining up with TRBD1. The germline CDR1 and CDR2 sequences are SNHLY and FYNNEI. V was pared by 7 bases and J by 2 bases, with 5 bases of the junction left unmatched. This CDR3 contains 13 residues. CDR3 loop: CASIQGLAYEQYF. CDR3 sequence (DNA): TGTGCCAGCATACAGGGGTTAGCCTACGAGCAGTACTTC.

This clonotype has more than one count but fewer than ten. V usage is TRBV10-3 and J usage is TRBJ2-1; the match to TRBD1 covers 7 bases. CDR1 is ENHRY and CDR2 is SYGVKD in the germline V gene. The CDR3 totals 14 residues. V gave up 10 bases and J gave up 2 bases; unmatched junction bases: 8. The CDR3, as DNA: TGTGCCACAAATACAGGGGCCACCTACAATGAGCAGTTCTTC. Translating gives CATNTGATYNEQFF.

This clonotype appeared a few times. V gene TRBV6-1 combines with J gene TRBJ1-2; unclear D gene. CDR3 length equals 15 residues. CDR1 and CDR2 (germline): MNHNS, SASEGT. V dropped 2 bases and J dropped 4 bases, with 14 bases sitting between them. CDR3 sequence reads: CASSEQSESGYGYTF. The CDR3 DNA reads as TGTGCCAGCAGTGAACAGTCAGAAAGCGGCTATGGCTACACCTTC.

This sequence joins TRBV11-2 and TRBJ2-7; a possible D gene is TRBD2 (6 bases). CDR1 and CDR2 (germline): SGHAT, FQNNGV. V lost 7 bases and J lost 0, with 13 bases in between. The CDR3 totals 14 residues. This CDR3 reads CASNLLDYSYEQYF. CDR3 in DNA: TGTGCCAGCAACCTTTTGGACTACTCCTACGAGCAGTACTTC. The entire variable domain, with the rest obtained from reference TRBV11-2 and TRBJ2-7, is as follows: EAGVAQSPRYKIIEKRQSVAFWCNPISGHATLYWYQQILGQGPKLLIQFQNNGVVDDSQLPKDRFSAERLKGVDSTLKIQPAKLEDSAVYLCASNLLDYSYEQYFGPGTRLTVT.

The V call is TRBV20-1, the J call TRBJ2-1, with TRBD2 identical over 8 bases. The CDR3 consists of 14 residues. The germline gives CDR1 DFQATT, CDR2 SNEGSKA (reference sequence). Trimming cost V 3 bases and J 5 bases; bases outside gene matches: 6. CDR3 coding DNA: TGCAGTGCTAGCGCACTAGCGGTAAACAATGAGCAGTTCTTC. This gives the protein CSASALAVNNEQFF.

The chain uses TRBV15 and TRBJ2-2; D is ambiguous. Looked up from germline, CDR1 is LNHNV and CDR2 is YYDKDF (reference sequence). With 0 bases removed from V and 5 bases from J, the gap between germline ends came to 10 bases. The CDR3 contains 15 residues. This chain's CDR3 is CATSRDLGGTGELFF. DNA of the CDR3: TGTGCCACCAGCAGAGATCTGGGTGGAACCGGGGAGCTGTTTTTT.

Only a few counts were recorded for this clonotype. The J gene is TRBJ1-6, the V gene TRBV5-1; 9 bases are shared with TRBD1. This CDR3 spans 15 amino acids. J gave up 7 bases and V 5 bases, and 7 bases lay outside the gene matches. Germline V gene data show CDR1 as SGHRS and CDR2 as YFSETQ. The CDR3 region is CASRDGDRVNSPLHF. The CDR3 nucleotides read TGCGCCAGCAGGGATGGGGACAGGGTGAATTCACCCCTCCACTTT.

In its sample, this clonotype was seen a few times. The V and J genes are TRBV9 and TRBJ2-2; TRBD2 might be the D (6 bases). Trimming cost V 0 bases and J 5 bases, with 14 bases left between them. Germline CDR1 reads SGDLS; CDR2 reads YYNGEE. The CDR3 length is 16 residues. Here the CDR3 reads CASSVGAAGGTGELFF. In DNA form, the CDR3 reads TGTGCCAGCAGCGTAGGGGCAGCGGGCGGAACCGGGGAGCTGTTTTTT.

The chain uses TRBV20-1 and TRBJ2-1; 13 bases line up with TRBD2. Germline CDR1 reads DFQATT; CDR2 reads SNEGSKA (reference sequence). This CDR3 comprises 14 residues. J was trimmed by 10 bases and V by 5 bases; bases with no gene match: 8. The CDR3 sequence: CSAPQGLAGWEQFF. CDR3 coding DNA: TGCAGTGCTCCACAGGGACTAGCGGGGTGGGAGCAGTTCTTC.

To note about this clonotype: This may be a read error: a much more frequent sequence differs by one nucleotide. The CDR3 nucleotides read TGTGCCAGCAGCCAATCCGGACAGTTCTTGAACACCGGGGAGCTGTTTTTT. Its translation: CASSQSGQFLNTGELFF. The chain combines TRBV28 with TRBJ2-2; a possible D gene is TRBD1 (6 bases). The CDR3 runs 17 residues. The V gene lost 6 bases and the J gene lost 1 base, with 18 bases spanning the gap. Germline CDR1 reads MDHEN; CDR2 reads SYDVKM.

This clonotype came up many times. The CDR3 loop reads CASSLGGGFEQYF. The DNA for the CDR3 is TGTGCCAGCAGTCTAGGGGGAGGGTTCGAGCAGTACTTC. This rearrangement joins TRBV12-3 or TRBV12-4 to TRBJ2-7; possible D gene TRBD2, 7 bases. The CDR3 loop spans 13 amino acids. The V and J ends lost 5 bases and 6 bases respectively, with 14 bases between them.

V and J are TRBV24-1 and TRBJ2-2; no reliable D call. Germline V gives CDR1 KGHDR, CDR2 SFDVKD. This CDR3 comprises 13 residues. With 3 bases removed from V and 5 bases from J, the gap between germline ends came to 6 bases. CDR3 loop: CATSDAHTGELFF. The CDR3 DNA reads as TGTGCCACCAGTGATGCCCATACCGGGGAGCTGTTTTTT.

This clonotype was detected a few times. The genes are TRBV27 and TRBJ2-3, with 8 bases fitting TRBD2. CDR3 length: 16 amino acids. Looked up from germline, CDR1 is MNHEY and CDR2 is SMNVEV (reference sequence). The V and J ends lost 1 base and 2 bases, in that order; junction bases with no gene match: 5. DNA of the CDR3: TGTGCCAGCAGTTTATTAGGTAGCGGGACCACAGATACGCAGTATTTT. As protein: CASSLLGSGTTDTQYF.